This passage covers 26 T cell receptor beta chains from one sample sequenced in a study of blood T cell repertoires in COVID-19. Using immunoSEQ multiplex PCR, the repertoire was profiled, and TCRdb retains in-frame clones only, with some absent. The data show over 95,000 clones, about 89% seen once. What was sequenced was peripheral blood. All receptors come from a human donor with acute or convalescent COVID-19. The donor label of this sample is uncertain.

CDR3 amino acids: CASSGRSTGAGSPLHF. The CDR3, as DNA: TGTGCCAGCTCCGGACGTTCGACAGGGGCAGGATCACCCCTCCACTTT. The V call is TRBV18, the J call TRBJ1-6, with 8 bases aligning to TRBD1. There are 16 residues in the CDR3. Germline values: CDR1 KGHSH, CDR2 LQKENI. V shed 6 bases and J 10 bases; nucleotides not matched to a gene: 14.

The genes are TRBV7-9 and TRBJ1-5; TRBD1 might be the D (5 bases). The CDR3 extends over 12 amino acids. CDR1 and CDR2 from the germline V gene are SEHNR and FQNEAQ (reference sequence). Trimming pared 4 bases from V and 6 bases from J, leaving 7 bases between. In DNA, the CDR3 is TGTGCCAGCAGCTCACAGGTTCAGCCCCAGCATTTT. Translation gives CASSSQVQPQHF.

The chain uses TRBV19 and TRBJ1-5; 7 bases map to TRBD1. With V trimmed by 7 bases and J by 5 bases, 11 bases remained unmatched. Germline CDR1 reads LNHDA; CDR2 reads SQIVND (reference sequence). This CDR3 region has 15 residues. The CDR3 coding sequence is TGTGCCAGTACCTCACGGAGCAGGGGGGATCAGCCCCAGCATTTT. It encodes CASTSRSRGDQPQHF.

The chain employs TRBV2 and TRBJ1-2, with 12 bases that match TRBD1. Trimming removed 6 bases from V and 7 bases from J; junction bases left unmatched: 3. Germline CDR1 and CDR2: SNHLY and FYNNEI. The CDR3 is 13 residues long. The CDR3 here is CASRGQGAGGYTF. Written as DNA, the CDR3 is TGTGCCAGCAGGGGACAGGGGGCAGGTGGCTACACCTTC.

The chain is built from TRBV5-1 and TRBJ1-4; TRBD1 aligns across 10 bases. Trimming at V came to 9 bases and at J to 7 bases, leaving 9 bases not matched to a gene. Germline loops: CDR1 SGHRS, CDR2 YFSETQ. The CDR3 is 14 residues long. For the CDR3, the DNA is TGCGCCACGTTAGGGACAGGGGAGGTTGAAAAACTGTTTTTT. It yields the protein CATLGTGEVEKLFF.

Notes on this clone: An end of the junction does not agree with germline; a read error may underlie this. The chain uses TRBV29-1 and TRBJ1-2, with 11 bases aligning to TRBD1. The CDR3 is made up of 15 amino acids. From germline, CDR1 is SQVTM and CDR2 ANQGSEA. The CDR3 sequence is CGVTGTGGGYNGYTF. CDR3 DNA: TGCGGCGTTACGGGGACAGGGGGTGGGTATAACGGCTACACCTTC.

The J gene is TRBJ2-7, the V gene TRBV4-1, with 11 nucleotides matching TRBD1. CDR3 length equals 15 residues. Looked up from germline, CDR1 is MGHRA and CDR2 is YSYEKL. V shed 4 bases, J shed 4 bases, and the junction held 6 bases outside the gene matches. The CDR3, as DNA: TGCGCCAGCAGCCGCCAGGGACAGGGGGATTACGAGCAGTACTTC. Its translation is CASSRQGQGDYEQYF.

The chain is built from TRBV11-3 and TRBJ1-3; D uncertain. Germline assignment: CDR1 SGHNT and CDR2 YENEEA. Trimming removed 5 bases at V and 9 bases at J, with 11 bases between. This CDR3 spans 12 amino acids. CDR3 sequence: CASSQADGTIYF. For the CDR3, the DNA is TGTGCCAGCAGCCAAGCGGACGGCACCATATATTTT. The variable domain in full, completed from reference TRBV11-3 and TRBJ1-3, reads EAGVVQSPRYKIIEKKQPVAFWCNPISGHNTLYWYLQNLGQGPELLIRYENEEAVDDSQLPKDRFSAERLKGVDSTLKIQPAELGDSAVYLCASSQADGTIYFGEGSWLTVV.

J is TRBJ1-3 and V is TRBV19; no firm D call. Germline assignment: CDR1 LNHDA and CDR2 SQIVND (reference sequence). The CDR3 totals 13 residues. V lost 5 bases and J 1 base, leaving 6 bases between the germline ends. This CDR3 is CASSSMSGNTIYF. The CDR3 nucleotides read TGTGCCAGTAGTTCAATGTCTGGAAACACCATATATTTT.

This clone was counted only a few times. This chain uses TRBV28 with TRBJ2-3; 9 bases align to TRBD2. Germline V gives CDR1 MDHEN, CDR2 SYDVKM. This CDR3 is 13 amino acids long. Trimming took 10 bases from V and 8 from J; bases not matched to a gene: 10. CDR3 in amino acids: CAILAGSMGTQYF. The DNA of the CDR3 is TGTGCCATTCTAGCGGGATCTATGGGTACGCAGTATTTT.

The count of this clone is one. This chain connects TRBV5-1 to TRBJ2-7; the match to TRBD1 covers 7 bases. Germline values: CDR1 SGHRS, CDR2 YFSETQ. V shed 2 bases, J shed 3 bases, and the junction held 8 bases outside the gene matches. CDR3 length: 15 amino acids. CDR3 sequence reads: CASSLRDSTFYEQYF. The DNA of the CDR3 is TGCGCCAGCAGCTTACGGGACAGTACCTTCTACGAGCAGTACTTC.

V and J are TRBV4-1 and TRBJ1-4, with unresolved D. V was shortened by 4 bases and J by 7 bases, with 22 bases between the two germline ends. The CDR3 runs 17 residues. CDR1 and CDR2 from the germline V gene are MGHRA and YSYEKL. The CDR3 here is CASSLDFEGWHGEKLFF. CDR3 bases: TGCGCCAGCAGCCTAGACTTCGAGGGTTGGCACGGTGAAAAACTGTTTTTT.

This sequence joins TRBV5-4 and TRBJ2-1; TRBD2 aligns across 12 bases. The CDR3 runs to 15 residues. CDR1 is SGHNT, CDR2 YYREEE, per germline (reference sequence). The trim removed 4 bases at V and 4 bases at J, leaving 3 bases unmatched. Here the CDR3 reads CASSRTSGAYNEQFF. CDR3 coding DNA: TGTGCCAGCAGCAGGACTAGCGGGGCTTACAATGAGCAGTTCTTC.

J is TRBJ2-7 and V is TRBV28, with 8 bases that match TRBD2. Losses at the gene ends were 2 bases for V and 3 bases for J; bases not matched to a gene: 6. CDR3 length: 15 residues. The germline gives CDR1 MDHEN, CDR2 SYDVKM. CDR3 coding DNA: TGTGCCAGCAGTTTAGGGCTAGCGGGTATCTACGAGCAGTACTTC. Amino acid sequence: CASSLGLAGIYEQYF.

This clone has just one count. The chain couples TRBV28 to TRBJ2-7; D is perhaps TRBD1 (6 bases). This CDR3 has 15 amino acids. Germline CDR1 MDHEN, CDR2 SYDVKM. The V end was cut by 6 bases, the J end by 0 bases, with 15 bases between. The DNA of the CDR3 is TGTGCCAGCAGCTACCGGGACAAACGCTCCTACGAGCAGTACTTC. This gives the protein CASSYRDKRSYEQYF.

The rearrangement joins TRBV29-1 to TRBJ2-3; D gene ambiguous. Germline assignment: CDR1 SQVTM and CDR2 ANQGSEA. The CDR3 loop spans 12 amino acids. The ends were cut back, 1 base at V and 4 bases at J, with 6 bases in the middle. Here the CDR3 reads CSVEGASDTQYF. The DNA for the CDR3 is TGCAGCGTTGAAGGGGCATCAGATACGCAGTATTTT.

The rearrangement joins TRBV25-1 to TRBJ1-2; tentative D call: TRBD1 (5 bases). The CDR3 covers 12 residues. V was clipped by 6 bases and J by 4 bases, with 9 bases between them. In germline, CDR1 is MGHDK, CDR2 SYGVNS. The CDR3 sequence is CASRFGGYGYTF. DNA for the CDR3: TGTGCCAGCAGGTTCGGGGGCTATGGCTACACCTTC.

This clone was detected once. The CDR3 nucleotides are TGTGCCAGCAGTAACGTCAGGGATGGCTACACCTTC. Protein sequence: CASSNVRDGYTF. This chain uses TRBV6-2 or TRBV6-3 with TRBJ1-2; TRBD1 might be the D (5 bases). Germline loops: CDR1 MNHEY, CDR2 SVGEGT. Trimming cost V 5 bases and J 6 bases, with 10 bases left between them. The CDR3 length is 12 residues.

This sequence joins TRBV7-9 and TRBJ2-7; 11 nucleotides match TRBD1. Per germline, CDR1 SEHNR and CDR2 FQNEAQ (reference sequence). The trim removed 6 bases at V and 6 bases at J, leaving 10 bases unmatched. There are 15 residues in the CDR3. In DNA form, the CDR3 reads TGTGCCAGCAGTAAACTGGGGACAGGGGGTTCCGAGCAGTACTTC. It encodes CASSKLGTGGSEQYF.

The V gene is TRBV7-9, the J gene TRBJ2-1; 12 bases map to TRBD2. The CDR3 covers 16 residues. The V and J ends lost 5 bases and 8 bases, in that order; junction bases with no gene match: 10. Germline CDR1 SEHNR, CDR2 FQNEAQ (reference sequence). For the CDR3, the DNA is TGTGCCAGCAGCCGACAAAGACTAGCGGGAGTCGATGAGCAGTTCTTC. Translated: CASSRQRLAGVDEQFF.

V usage is TRBV7-2 and J usage is TRBJ1-4; D gene ambiguous. The CDR3 spans 14 residues. V shed 3 bases and J shed 11 bases, with 16 bases lying between them. The germline gives CDR1 SGHTA, CDR2 FQGNSA. The CDR3 reads CASSLRTLERKLFF. The CDR3 DNA follows: TGTGCCAGCAGCTTGCGTACCCTCGAGAGGAAACTGTTTTTT.

The chain combines TRBV5-1 with TRBJ2-2; maybe TRBD2 (6 bases). Looked up from germline, CDR1 is SGHRS and CDR2 is YFSETQ. V shed 2 bases and J shed 2 bases, with 13 bases lying between them. This CDR3 spans 16 amino acids. The CDR3 loop is CASSLGGAVNTGELFF. Written as DNA, the CDR3 is TGCGCCAGCAGCTTAGGAGGGGCGGTAAACACCGGGGAGCTGTTTTTT.

The rearrangement uses TRBV10-3 and TRBJ2-1, with 15 bases matching TRBD2. Germline-derived CDR1 and CDR2 are ENHRY and SYGVKD. The CDR3 extends over 16 amino acids. Trimming at V came to 5 bases and at J to 5 bases, leaving 4 bases not matched to a gene. CDR3 DNA: TGTGCCATCAGTCCCGGGACTAGCGGGGGGCACAATGAGCAGTTCTTC. This codes for CAISPGTSGGHNEQFF.

This clone was observed a handful of times. The chain has TRBV18 and TRBJ1-4, with 9 bases fitting TRBD1. Germline loops: CDR1 KGHSH, CDR2 LQKENI. Trimming cost V 5 bases and J 3 bases; bases outside gene matches: 7. The CDR3 loop spans 16 amino acids. In nucleotides, the CDR3 is TGTGCCAGCTCAAAGACAGGGGGAGCTTCTAATGAAAAACTGTTTTTT. Amino acid sequence: CASSKTGGASNEKLFF. The full variable domain, in which reference TRBV18 and TRBJ1-4 provide the parts outside the CDR3, is NAGVMQNPRHLVRRRGQEARLRCSPMKGHSHVYWYRQLPEEGLKFMVYLQKENIIDESGMPKERFSAEFPKEGPSILRIQQVVRGDSAAYFCASSKTGGASNEKLFFGSGTQLSVL.

V usage is TRBV11-1 and J usage is TRBJ2-1; 9 bases agree with TRBD1. Unmatched junction bases numbered 6, after V lost 4 bases and J lost 8 bases. Germline CDR1 and CDR2: SGHAT and FQDESV (reference sequence). The CDR3 extends over 14 amino acids. The CDR3 region has the DNA TGTGCCAGCAGCTCCCGGGACAGGGATCATGAGCAGTTCTTC. The encoded protein is CASSSRDRDHEQFF. The whole variable domain, remainder taken from reference TRBV11-1 and TRBJ2-1, is EAEVAQSPRYKITEKSQAVAFWCDPISGHATLYWYRQILGQGPELLVQFQDESVVDDSQLPKDRFSAERLKGVDSTLKIQPAELGDSAMYLCASSSRDRDHEQFFGPGTRLTVL.

The chain links TRBV7-8 to TRBJ1-2; the D gene is possibly TRBD1 (6 bases). This CDR3 is built from 15 residues. The germline gives CDR1 SGHVS, CDR2 FQNEAQ. V was shortened by 5 bases and J by 0 bases, with 13 bases between the two germline ends. CDR3 sequence: CASSRGQLTNYGYTF. The CDR3 bases are TGTGCCAGCAGCCGAGGACAGTTAACTAACTATGGCTACACCTTC. The variable domain in full, with the rest retrieved from reference TRBV7-8 and TRBJ1-2, is GAGVSQSPRYKVAKRGQDVALRCDPISGHVSLFWYQQALGQGPEFLTYFQNEAQLDKSGLPSDRFFAERPEGSVSTLKIQRTQQEDSAVYLCASSRGQLTNYGYTFGSGTRLTVV.